This T cell receptor beta chain was sequenced in a study of cytomegalovirus exposure and HLA in healthy donors. PCR was performed using 60 Vbeta and 13 Jbeta primers. Profiling relied on immunoSEQ multiplex PCR, and the TCRdb table lists in-frame clones only, not all of them. The table shows approximately 110,000 clones, with about four fifths occurring only once. V was clipped by 5 bases and J by 4 bases; unmatched bases: 13. The CDR3 has 17 residues. Germline loops: CDR1 SGHNT, CDR2 YYREEE (reference sequence). Each donor was healthy, and each was a bone marrow donor. The rearrangement joins TRBV5-4 to TRBJ1-2; 11 positions agree with TRBD1. Material for sequencing was PBMCs. This TCR came from a woman aged 18-35 years in good health and CMV-seropositive. The CDR3 nucleotides are TGTGCCAGCAGACTCCGGACAGGGGGCGATAGGTCCTATGGCTACACCTTC. Its protein is CASRLRTGGDRSYGYTF. Filled out from reference TRBV5-4 and TRBJ1-2, the complete variable domain reads ETGVTQSPTHLIKTRGQQVTLRCSSQSGHNTVSWYQQALGQGPQFIFQYYREEENGRGNFPPRFSGLQFPNYSSELNVNALELDDSALYLCASRLRTGGDRSYGYTFGSGTRLTVV.